A selection of T cell receptor beta chains follows, all from one sample in a study of CD4 T cells in relation to SARS-CoV-2 and coronaviruses. The antigens these receptors bind are not known. The table came from immunoSEQ multiplex PCR; TCRdb's copy has only in-frame clones and leaves some out. The profile shows about 18,000 clones, about 74% of them singletons. The sample taken for sequencing was CD4+ T cells from PBMCs, cultured in vitro. Source of these receptors: a human donor in good health. Each CDR3 is given without its conserved first and last residue.

v_gene: TRBV10-1
CDR3aa: ASTPQGKTDTQY

v_gene: TRBV15
CDR3aa: ATSRDRAGRVEAF

v_gene: TRBV11-2
CDR3aa: ASSFARAYEQF

v_gene: TRBV18
CDR3aa: ASSPQGGRNNQPQH

v_gene: TRBV27
CDR3aa: ASSLGTGGSGSGRAYNEQF

v_gene: TRBV30
CDR3aa: AWSTDRYTEAF

v_gene: TRBV7-9
CDR3aa: ASSFGTATSEAF

v_gene: TRBV2
CDR3aa: ASSETVNEQF

v_gene: TRBV3-1/TRBV3-2
CDR3aa: ASSPGSNYGYT

v_gene: TRBV7-9
CDR3aa: ASSLTVSTDTQY

v_gene: TRBV5-1
CDR3aa: ASFPMPTDTQY

v_gene: TRBV18
CDR3aa: ASSPPGAATDTQY

v_gene: TRBV5-4
CDR3aa: ASSLGGTGGSDTQY

v_gene: TRBV28
CDR3aa: ASRRQNYEQY

v_gene: TRBV12-5
CDR3aa: ASGLGLAGGPTDTQY

v_gene: TRBV27
CDR3aa: ASSPPRGYNSPLH

v_gene: TRBV28
CDR3aa: ASSGLQGHYNEQF

v_gene: TRBV5-1
CDR3aa: ASSPPSAGYGYT

v_gene: TRBV4-1
CDR3aa: ASSQDRTRGMTGELF